The sequence of this T cell receptor (beta chain) was determined in a study of regulatory T cells in long-lasting Graves disease. This clonotype was counted many times. Its specificity is unknown. Time point in this sample: newly diagnosed GD, antithyroid drugs for less than 3 months. Making the TCR library involved RNA that had been extracted from PBMCs. Roughly 9.5-milliliter peripheral blood samples went into EDTA tubes. iRepertoire HTBI primers and Arm-PCR of CDR3 regions built TCR beta libraries. MiXCR, run by TCRdb on the multiplex PCR reads, gives a single entry per CDR3 protein. Of a few hundred thousand distinct CDR3 sequences listed, around 15% are singletons. The study, taken as a whole, reports: Persistent disease preferred TRBV28, TRBJ1-2 and TRBJ2-5. Lower TCR diversity was seen in persistent Graves' patients than in newly diagnosed ones.

This CDR3 contains 15 residues. CDR1 and CDR2 from the germline V gene are LGHDT and YNNKEL (reference sequence). The V end lost 1 base, the J end lost 7 bases, and 13 bases lay between the germline ends. This sample was shared with a second study, whose subject was T cells in Graves' hyperthyroidism and ophthalmopathy. That study adds: Graves' hyperthyroidism was deemed stable given no ophthalmopathy progression within 18 months.

This specimen was peripheral blood mononuclear cells (PBMCs), taken at new diagnosis, from a patient treated with antithyroid drugs. The clonotype was recovered from a woman aged 45-59 years with Graves disease. The V call is TRBV3-1, the J call TRBJ2-2; D gene uncertain. CDR3 sequence reads: CASSQANVRSGELFF. DNA of the CDR3: TGTGCCAGCAGCCAAGCCAACGTCAGGAGCGGGGAGCTGTTTTTT.